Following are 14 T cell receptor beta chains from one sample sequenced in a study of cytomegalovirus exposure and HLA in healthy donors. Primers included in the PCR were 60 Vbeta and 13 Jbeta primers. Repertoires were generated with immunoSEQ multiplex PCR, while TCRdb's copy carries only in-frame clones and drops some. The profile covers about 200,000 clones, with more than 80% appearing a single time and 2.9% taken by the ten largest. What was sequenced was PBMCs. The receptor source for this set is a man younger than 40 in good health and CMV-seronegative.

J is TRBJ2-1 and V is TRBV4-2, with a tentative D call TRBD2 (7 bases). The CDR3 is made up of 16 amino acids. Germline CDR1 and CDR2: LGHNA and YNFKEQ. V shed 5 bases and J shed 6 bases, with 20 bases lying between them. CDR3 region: CASSSQLGGGPNEQFF. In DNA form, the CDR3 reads TGTGCCAGCAGCTCCCAGCTAGGGGGGGGCCCCAATGAGCAGTTCTTC.

CDR3 bases: TGTGCCAGCAGTTTGTCGGTCCCTCGTTACGAGCAGTACTTC. It specifies CASSLSVPRYEQYF. The chain joins TRBV28 to TRBJ2-7; no clear D gene. Looked up from germline, CDR1 is MDHEN and CDR2 is SYDVKM. The CDR3 runs 14 residues. Trimming removed 3 bases from V and 4 bases from J, with 13 bases in between.

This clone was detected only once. In DNA form, the CDR3 reads TGTGCCAGCAGCCCTGACAGGGTAATGGTTTACGAGCAGTACTTC. Its translation is CASSPDRVMVYEQYF. The genes are TRBV4-2 and TRBJ2-7, with 7 bases matching TRBD1. CDR1 and CDR2 (germline): LGHNA, YNFKEQ. The CDR3 runs 15 residues. V was pared by 4 bases and J by 4 bases, with 10 bases of the junction left unmatched.

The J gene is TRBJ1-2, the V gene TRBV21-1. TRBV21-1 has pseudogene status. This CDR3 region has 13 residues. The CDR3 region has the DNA TGTGCCAGCAGCAAAGGGGGGGGCCCTGGCTACACCTTC. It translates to CASSKGGGPGYTF.

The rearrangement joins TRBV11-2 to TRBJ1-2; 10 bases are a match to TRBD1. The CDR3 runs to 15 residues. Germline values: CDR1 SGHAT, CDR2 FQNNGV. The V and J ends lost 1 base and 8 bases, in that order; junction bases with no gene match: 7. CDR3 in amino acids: CASSLGGTGVGGYTF. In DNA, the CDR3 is TGTGCCAGCAGCTTAGGGGGGACAGGGGTCGGCGGCTACACCTTC.

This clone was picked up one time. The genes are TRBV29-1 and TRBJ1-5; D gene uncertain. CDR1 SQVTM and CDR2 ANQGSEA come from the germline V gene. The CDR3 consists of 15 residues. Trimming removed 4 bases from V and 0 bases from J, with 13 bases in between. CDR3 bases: TGCAGCGTTGTAATCGAGGGAATTAGCAATCAGCCCCAGCATTTT. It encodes CSVVIEGISNQPQHF.

CDR3: CASSPPGGSEKLFF. In DNA form, the CDR3 reads TGTGCCAGCAGTCCCCCCGGGGGAAGTGAAAAACTGTTTTTT. The chain combines TRBV28 with TRBJ1-4, with D perhaps matching TRBD1 (5 bases). Germline CDR1 reads MDHEN; CDR2 reads SYDVKM. The CDR3 has 14 amino acids. Trimming stripped 5 bases from V and 7 bases from J, with 14 bases between.

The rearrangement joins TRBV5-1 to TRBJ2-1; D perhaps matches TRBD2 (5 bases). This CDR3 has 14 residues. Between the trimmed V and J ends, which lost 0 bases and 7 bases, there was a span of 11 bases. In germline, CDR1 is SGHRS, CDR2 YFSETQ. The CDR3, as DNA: TGCGCCAGCAGCTTGGGTACTAGGAATAATGAGCAGTTCTTC. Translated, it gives CASSLGTRNNEQFF.

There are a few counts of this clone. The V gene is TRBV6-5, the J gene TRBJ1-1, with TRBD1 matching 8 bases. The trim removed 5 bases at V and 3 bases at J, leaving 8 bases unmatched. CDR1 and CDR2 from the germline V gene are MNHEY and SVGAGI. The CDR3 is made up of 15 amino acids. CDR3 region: CASSLRQGRDTEAFF. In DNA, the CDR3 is TGTGCCAGCAGTCTTCGACAGGGGAGGGACACTGAAGCTTTCTTT.

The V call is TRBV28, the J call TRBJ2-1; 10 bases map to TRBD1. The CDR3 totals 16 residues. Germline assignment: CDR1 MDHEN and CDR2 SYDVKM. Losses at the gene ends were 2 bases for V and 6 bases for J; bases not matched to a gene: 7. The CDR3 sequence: CASSLIRQGAINEQFF. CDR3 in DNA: TGTGCCAGCAGTTTAATTCGACAGGGGGCCATCAATGAGCAGTTCTTC.

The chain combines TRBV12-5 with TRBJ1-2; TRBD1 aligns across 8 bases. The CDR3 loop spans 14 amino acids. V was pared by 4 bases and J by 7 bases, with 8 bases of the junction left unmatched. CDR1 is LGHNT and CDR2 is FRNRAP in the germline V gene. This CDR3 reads CASGSPGQASGYTF. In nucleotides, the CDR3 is TGTGCTAGTGGTTCCCCGGGACAGGCGAGTGGCTACACCTTC.

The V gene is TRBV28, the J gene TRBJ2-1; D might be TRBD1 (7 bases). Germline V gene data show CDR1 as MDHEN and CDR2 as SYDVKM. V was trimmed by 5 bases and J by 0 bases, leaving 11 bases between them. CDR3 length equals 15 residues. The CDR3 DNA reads TGTGCCAGCAGTGCGGGACAGTTCTCCTACAATGAGCAGTTCTTC. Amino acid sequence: CASSAGQFSYNEQFF.

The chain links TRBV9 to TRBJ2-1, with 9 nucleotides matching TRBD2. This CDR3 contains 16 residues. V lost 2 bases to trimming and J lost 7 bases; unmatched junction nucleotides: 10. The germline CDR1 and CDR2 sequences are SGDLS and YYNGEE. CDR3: CASSVLLAGGQNEQFF. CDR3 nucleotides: TGTGCCAGCAGCGTGCTGCTCGCGGGGGGGCAGAATGAGCAGTTCTTC. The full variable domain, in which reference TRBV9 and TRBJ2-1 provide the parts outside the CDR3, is DSGVTQTPKHLITATGQRVTLRCSPRSGDLSVYWYQQSLDQGLQFLIQYYNGEERAKGNILERFSAQQFPDLHSELNLSSLELGDSALYFCASSVLLAGGQNEQFFGPGTRLTVL.

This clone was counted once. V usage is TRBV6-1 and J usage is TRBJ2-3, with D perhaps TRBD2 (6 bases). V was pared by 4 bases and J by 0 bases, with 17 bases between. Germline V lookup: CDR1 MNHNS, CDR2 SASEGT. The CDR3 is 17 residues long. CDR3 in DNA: TGTGCCAGCAGTGTAAACCCTAGCGCACCTAGCACAGATACGCAGTATTTT. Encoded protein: CASSVNPSAPSTDTQYF.